Shown below are 4 T cell receptor beta chains from a single sample sequenced in a study of T cells after yellow fever vaccination. Each CDR3 protein gets one entry after TCRdb re-called the 5' RACE reads with MiXCR. This sample has 90,000 to 130,000 distinct CDR3 sequences, with 8.4% found just once. Sequencing used CD8+ T cells sorted from PBMCs, obtained 45 days after the yellow fever booster vaccination. These receptors were taken from a man younger than 45 who received the YFV17D yellow fever vaccine.

This clonotype was seen only once. In DNA, the CDR3 is TGTGCCAGCAGCTTAGTTTGGGGGGCCCCCACCGGGGAGCTGTTTTTT. It yields the protein CASSLVWGAPTGELFF. The rearrangement joins TRBV11-2 to TRBJ2-2; D tentatively fits TRBD1 or TRBD2 (6 bases each). CDR1 is SGHAT and CDR2 is FQNNGV in the germline V gene. The length of the CDR3 is 16 residues. V was clipped by 1 base and J by 4 bases, with 13 bases between them.

The J gene is TRBJ2-7, the V gene TRBV15; D is unclear. Germline CDR1 and CDR2: LNHNV and YYDKDF (reference sequence). The CDR3 runs to 17 residues. V was pared by 0 bases and J by 0 bases, with 15 bases between. Here the CDR3 reads CATSRDRPASSSYEQYF. The CDR3 nucleotides are TGTGCCACCAGCAGAGATCGTCCGGCCAGCTCCTCCTACGAGCAGTACTTC.

This clonotype showed up just a few times. The rearrangement uses TRBV5-4 and TRBJ2-7; D unclear. In germline, CDR1 is SGHNT, CDR2 YYREEE (reference sequence). CDR3 length equals 12 residues. Trimming stripped 1 base from V and 5 bases from J, with 7 bases between. The CDR3 protein is CASSLPTDEQYF. The CDR3 coding sequence is TGTGCCAGCAGCTTGCCCACGGACGAGCAGTACTTC.

This clonotype occurred many times. This rearrangement joins TRBV28 to TRBJ2-5; D gene ambiguous. The length of the CDR3 is 12 residues. Germline V gene data show CDR1 as MDHEN and CDR2 as SYDVKM. Deletions cut 6 bases from V and 5 bases from J, with 10 bases between. The CDR3 DNA follows: TGTGCCAGCAGCCGCGGACCCGAGACCCAGTACTTC. Amino acid sequence: CASSRGPETQYF. The entire variable domain, with the rest obtained from reference TRBV28 and TRBJ2-5, is as follows: DVKVTQSSRYLVKRTGEKVFLECVQDMDHENMFWYRQDPGLGLRLIYFSYDVKMKEKGDIPEGYSVSREKKERFSLILESASTNQTSMYLCASSRGPETQYFGPGTRLLVL.